These T cell receptor beta chains were read from a single sample in a study of T-cell reconstitution after alpha-beta-depleted transplantation in children. MiXCR, applied by TCRdb to the PCR reads, yields one record per CDR3 protein. Here the sample spans 150,000 to 250,000 distinct CDR3 sequences, 6.3% being singletons. This sample comprised PBMCs, obtained before TCRalphabeta/CD19-depleted stem cell transplant. The receptors were gathered from a girl less than two years old with combined immunodeficiency, due to receive a stem cell transplant. CDR3s include the opening cysteine and the closing phenylalanine or tryptophan. The D gene is left open where the match is weak. The size field is filled for only some rows; it gives once, few, many or a size class.

V,D,size,J,length,DNA,CDR3
TRBV12-3/TRBV12-4,TRBD1,many,TRBJ1-2,16,TGTGCCAGCAGGGGGACCACAGGGGCCGCAATCTATGGCTACACCTTC,CASRGTTGAAIYGYTF
TRBV5-1,-,many,TRBJ2-3,13,TGCGCCAGCTACTCGGGGGCCCCGGATACGCAGTATTTT,CASYSGAPDTQYF
TRBV7-8,-,-,TRBJ1-6,16,TGTGCCAGCAGCTTAGCTCACGGCGGCAGGGAATCACCCCTCCACTTT,CASSLAHGGRESPLHF
TRBV12-5,TRBD2,-,TRBJ2-5,13,TGTGCTAGTGTTGCAGCGGGAGGAGAGACCCAGTACTTC,CASVAAGGETQYF
TRBV7-6,-,many,TRBJ2-7,13,TGTGCCAGCAGCTTTCGGTCCTCCTACGAGCAGTACTTC,CASSFRSSYEQYF
TRBV20-1,-,-,TRBJ2-7,16,TGCAGTGCTAGTGTTGAGGGGGGGGGCTACGCGTTCGAGCAGTACTTC,CSASVEGGGYAFEQYF
TRBV12-3/TRBV12-4,-,few,TRBJ1-4,14,TGTGCCAGCACCACAGGGAGAAGGAATGAAAAACTGTTTTTT,CASTTGRRNEKLFF
TRBV11-2,TRBD2,-,TRBJ2-3,19,TGTGCCAGCAGCTTAGGATTTTTCGGCGGGAGGGCCAAGACAGATACGCAGTATTTT,CASSLGFFGGRAKTDTQYF
TRBV7-3,-,-,TRBJ2-5,15,TGTGCCAGCAGCCCGGGGACTTCAGGGGAGGAGACCCAGTACTTC,CASSPGTSGEETQYF
TRBV28,TRBD2,many,TRBJ2-7,14,TGTGCCAGCAGCCTCGGACTAGGTACCTACGAGCAGTACTTC,CASSLGLGTYEQYF
TRBV2,-,-,TRBJ1-1,14,TGTGCCAGCAGTGAAGTCGCGGGGGGCACTGAAGCTTTCTTT,CASSEVAGGTEAFF
TRBV29-1,-,-,TRBJ2-1,14,TGCAGCGTTGAAGAGCCCGGGACTCCGGGTGAGCAGTTCTTC,CSVEEPGTPGEQFF
TRBV3-1,-,many,TRBJ1-4,14,TGTGCCAGCAGCCCCCGGGACGGCAATGAAAAACTGTTTTTT,CASSPRDGNEKLFF
TRBV20-1,TRBD2,many,TRBJ2-5,13,TGCAGTGCTTCACTAGCGGGGGCAGAGACCCAGTACTTC,CSASLAGAETQYF
TRBV12-3/TRBV12-4,-,many,TRBJ2-1,12,TGTGCCAGCAGTTTAGCCGGGGATGAGCAGTTCTTC,CASSLAGDEQFF
TRBV21-1,-,many,TRBJ1-6,12,TGTGCCAGCAGCCCACCTGGGTCACCCCTCCACTTT,CASSPPGSPLHF
TRBV7-2,-,many,TRBJ2-7,14,TGTGCCAGCAGCTTAGGGGGCGTAGTCTACGAGCAGTACTTC,CASSLGGVVYEQYF
TRBV7-8,-,-,TRBJ1-2,17,TGTGCCAGCAGCTCAACACTAAGGGGGGGAAGGATCTATGGCTACACCTTC,CASSSTLRGGRIYGYTF
TRBV29-1,-,many,TRBJ2-1,10,TGCAGCGTTGGGGGCAATGAGCAGTTCTTC,CSVGGNEQFF
TRBV9,TRBD2,many,TRBJ2-4,15,TGTGCCAGCAGCGAGCGGGGTCTAGCCAAAAACATTCAGTACTTC,CASSERGLAKNIQYF
TRBV29-1,-,few,TRBJ1-2,13,TGCAGCGTTCCTGACGGGGAAGGCTATGGCTACACCTTC,CSVPDGEGYGYTF
TRBV27,TRBD2,many,TRBJ2-2,17,TGTGCCAGCTCCCCCCGGAAAAGCGGGGAGAACACCGGGGAGCTGTTTTTT,CASSPRKSGENTGELFF
TRBV9,TRBD2,many,TRBJ2-7,15,TGTGCCAGCAGCGCGGGACTAGCGGCCACCTACGAGCAGTACTTC,CASSAGLAATYEQYF
TRBV5-1,TRBD1,-,TRBJ2-7,15,TGCGTCAGCAGCTTCATGACAGGGGGCTCCCACGAGCAGTACTTC,CVSSFMTGGSHEQYF
TRBV12-3/TRBV12-4,-,many,TRBJ2-1,15,TGTGCCAGCAGTCTACAGGACGGAGGGCTCTCTGAGCAGTTCTTC,CASSLQDGGLSEQFF
TRBV20-1,-,many,TRBJ2-5,13,TGCAGTGCTAGGGAGGACCCCCAAGAGACCCAGTACTTC,CSAREDPQETQYF
TRBV2,TRBD2,many,TRBJ2-5,14,TGTGCCAGCAGGCTAGCGGGGGTGAGGGAGACCCAGTACTTC,CASRLAGVRETQYF
TRBV4-3,-,few,TRBJ1-6,20,TGCGCCAGCAGCCTTACCCGGCGGGCTACACTGAGCTCCTATAATTCACCCCTCCACTTT,CASSLTRRATLSSYNSPLHF
TRBV6-2/TRBV6-3,-,many,TRBJ2-1,13,TGTGCCAGCAGCGACATGATCTACAATGAGCAGTTCTTC,CASSDMIYNEQFF
TRBV24-1,-,many,TRBJ1-2,13,TGTGCCACCAGTACAAGGACGGACTATGGCTACACCTTC,CATSTRTDYGYTF
TRBV6-5,-,many,TRBJ2-1,15,TGTGCCAGCAGGATTAGCGAGAGCTCCTACAATGAGCAGTTCTTC,CASRISESSYNEQFF
TRBV7-2,TRBD2,-,TRBJ2-1,16,TGTGCCAGCAGCTTAATGGGAGGGGCCTCCTACAATGAGCAGTTCTTC,CASSLMGGASYNEQFF
TRBV7-2,TRBD1,many,TRBJ1-5,15,TGTGCCAGCAGCTTAGTGGGGACAGGGAATCAGCCCCAGCATTTT,CASSLVGTGNQPQHF
TRBV7-2,-,few,TRBJ2-4,13,TGTGCCAGCAGCTTTCCCGGGACTCCCCTCGAGTACTTC,CASSFPGTPLEYF
TRBV12-3/TRBV12-4,TRBD2,-,TRBJ2-7,15,TGTGCCAGCAGTTATGCGGGAGCTGGCTCCTACGAGCAGTACTTC,CASSYAGAGSYEQYF